This is a list of T cell receptor beta chains from one sample in a study of cytomegalovirus exposure and HLA in healthy donors. Produced via immunoSEQ multiplex PCR; TCRdb's table is partial and in-frame only. The table has 110,000 to 150,000 clones, 75% to 90% seen once. The specimen sequenced was PBMCs. These receptors were obtained from a woman between 18 and 29 years old in good health and CMV-seropositive. The CDR3 runs from the conserved cysteine through the conserved F or W. The D gene is left open where the match is weak. The listing skips clone size in some rows; elsewhere it reads once, few, many or a size class.

TRBV7-9	TRBD2	TRBJ2-5	-	CASSAQTSGGPGQTQYF	TGTGCCAGCAGCGCCCAGACTAGCGGGGGGCCTGGGCAGACCCAGTACTTC
TRBV28	-	TRBJ1-2	-	CASSEQGFGYTF	TGTGCCAGCAGTGAACAGGGATTTGGCTACACCTTC
TRBV7-9	TRBD1	TRBJ2-7	once	CASSPLTGGRDEQYF	TGTGCCAGCAGCCCTCTTACAGGGGGAAGAGACGAGCAGTACTTC
TRBV7-8	TRBD1	TRBJ2-3	-	CASSSKPGQGGTDTQYF	TGTGCCAGCAGCTCCAAACCTGGACAGGGGGGCACAGATACGCAGTATTTT
TRBV27	-	TRBJ2-3	-	CASGTWGTDTQYF	TGTGCCAGCGGGACTTGGGGAACAGATACGCAGTATTTT
TRBV9	TRBD1	TRBJ2-7	-	CASSSERTGKSYEQYF	TGTGCCAGCAGCTCAGAGAGGACAGGGAAGTCCTACGAGCAGTACTTC
TRBV28	-	TRBJ2-7	-	CASMDGAYEQYF	TGTGCCAGCATGGACGGGGCCTACGAGCAGTACTTC
TRBV27	-	TRBJ1-6	-	CASSLSRGVNSPLHF	TGTGCCAGCAGTTTATCGCGGGGGGTCAATTCACCCCTCCACTTT
TRBV7-6	-	TRBJ2-5	-	CASSLAGALQETQYF	TGTGCCAGCAGCCTAGCAGGGGCCCTCCAAGAGACCCAGTACTTC
TRBV11-3	-	TRBJ2-3	-	CASSLDGTDTQYF	TGTGCCAGCAGCTTAGACGGTACAGATACGCAGTATTTT
TRBV9	TRBD1	TRBJ2-1	-	CASSVGTGGNEQFF	TGTGCCAGCAGCGTAGGAACAGGGGGGAATGAGCAGTTCTTC
TRBV4-2	TRBD2	TRBJ2-2	-	CASSQDWLSSGALNTGELFF	TGTGCCAGCAGCCAAGATTGGCTCTCCAGCGGGGCTTTGAACACCGGGGAGCTGTTTTTT
TRBV9	TRBD2	TRBJ2-7	once	CASSPTSGGYSYEQYF	TGTGCCAGCAGTCCCACCAGCGGGGGGTATTCCTACGAGCAGTACTTC
TRBV18	-	TRBJ1-5	once	CASSPADSNQPQHF	TGTGCCAGCTCACCAGCAGATAGCAATCAGCCCCAGCATTTT
TRBV11-1	TRBD1	TRBJ2-6	-	CASGIGQVSSGANVLTF	TGTGCCAGTGGGATTGGACAGGTTTCTTCCGGGGCCAACGTCCTGACTTTC
TRBV30	TRBD1	TRBJ2-3	-	CAWGTGSPTQYF	TGTGCCTGGGGGACAGGGTCACCTACGCAGTATTTT
TRBV6-5	-	TRBJ1-2	-	CASSYTDSNYGYTF	TGTGCCAGCAGTTACACCGACAGTAACTATGGCTACACCTTC
TRBV7-2	TRBD2	TRBJ2-7	-	CASSLAGGSNPYEQYF	TGTGCCAGCAGCTTAGCGGGAGGGTCTAACCCCTACGAGCAGTACTTC
TRBV4-3	TRBD1	TRBJ2-7	-	CASSQGTGAAYEQYF	TGCGCCAGCAGCCAGGGGACAGGGGCGGCCTACGAGCAGTACTTC
TRBV10-2	TRBD2	TRBJ2-7	-	CASRSGLAGGTYEQYF	TGCGCCAGCAGAAGCGGACTAGCGGGGGGCACCTACGAGCAGTACTTC
TRBV4-3	-	TRBJ2-5	-	CASSQDVLYGTQYF	TGCGCCAGCAGCCAAGATGTACTATACGGGACCCAGTACTTC
TRBV7-3	TRBD1	TRBJ2-7	-	CASSPGTGYHEQYF	TGTGCCAGCAGCCCCGGGACAGGGTACCACGAGCAGTACTTC